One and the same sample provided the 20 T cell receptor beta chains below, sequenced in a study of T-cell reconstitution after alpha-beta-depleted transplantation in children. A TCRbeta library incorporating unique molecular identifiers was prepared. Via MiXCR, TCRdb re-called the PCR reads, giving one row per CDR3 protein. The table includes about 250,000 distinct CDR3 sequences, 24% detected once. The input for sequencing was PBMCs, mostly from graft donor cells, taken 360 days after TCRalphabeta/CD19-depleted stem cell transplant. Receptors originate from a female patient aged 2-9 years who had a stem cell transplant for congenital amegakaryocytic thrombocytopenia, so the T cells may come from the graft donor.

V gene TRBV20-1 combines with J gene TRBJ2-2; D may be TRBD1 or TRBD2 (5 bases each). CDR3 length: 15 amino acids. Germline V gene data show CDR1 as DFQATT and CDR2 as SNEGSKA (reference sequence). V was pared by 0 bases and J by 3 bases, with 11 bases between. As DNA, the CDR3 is TGCAGTGCTAGAGAGCCGGGACGGCACACCGGGGAGCTGTTTTTT. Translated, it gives CSAREPGRHTGELFF.

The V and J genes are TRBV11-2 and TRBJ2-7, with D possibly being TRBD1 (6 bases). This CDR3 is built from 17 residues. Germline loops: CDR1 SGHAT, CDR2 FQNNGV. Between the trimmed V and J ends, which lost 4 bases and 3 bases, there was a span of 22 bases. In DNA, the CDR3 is TGTGCCAGCAGCTCTAGTCCGGGACAAATGAGGAACTACGAGCAGTACTTC. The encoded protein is CASSSSPGQMRNYEQYF. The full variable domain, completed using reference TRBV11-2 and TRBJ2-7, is EAGVAQSPRYKIIEKRQSVAFWCNPISGHATLYWYQQILGQGPKLLIQFQNNGVVDDSQLPKDRFSAERLKGVDSTLKIQPAKLEDSAVYLCASSSSPGQMRNYEQYFGPGTRLTVT.

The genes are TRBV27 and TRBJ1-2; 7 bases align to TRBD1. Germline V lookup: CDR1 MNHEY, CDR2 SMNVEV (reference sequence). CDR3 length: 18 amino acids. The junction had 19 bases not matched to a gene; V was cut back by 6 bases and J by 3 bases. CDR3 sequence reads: CASSPSGQRPAGDYGYTF. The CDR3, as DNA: TGTGCCAGCAGCCCCTCGGGACAGCGCCCAGCGGGCGACTATGGCTACACCTTC.

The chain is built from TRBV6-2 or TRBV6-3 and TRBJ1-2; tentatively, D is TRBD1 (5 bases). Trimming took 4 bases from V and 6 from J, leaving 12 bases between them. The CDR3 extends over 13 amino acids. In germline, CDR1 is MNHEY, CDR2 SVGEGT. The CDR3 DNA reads TGTGCCAGCAGTTTGAGGGGTGTGGATGGCTACACCTTC. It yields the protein CASSLRGVDGYTF.

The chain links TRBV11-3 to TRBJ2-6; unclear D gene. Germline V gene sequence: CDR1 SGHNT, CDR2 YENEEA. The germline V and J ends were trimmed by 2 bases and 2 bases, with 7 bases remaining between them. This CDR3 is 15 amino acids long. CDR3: CASSLQKAGANVLTF. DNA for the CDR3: TGTGCCAGCAGCTTACAGAAGGCTGGGGCCAACGTCCTGACTTTC.

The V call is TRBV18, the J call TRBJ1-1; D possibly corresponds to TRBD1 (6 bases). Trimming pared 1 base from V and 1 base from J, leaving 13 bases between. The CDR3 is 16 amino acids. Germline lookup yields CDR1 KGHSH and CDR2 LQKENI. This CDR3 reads CASSPQGGQGNTEAFF. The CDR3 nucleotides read TGTGCCAGCTCACCACAAGGGGGTCAGGGGAACACTGAAGCTTTCTTT. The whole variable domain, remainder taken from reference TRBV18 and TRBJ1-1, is NAGVMQNPRHLVRRRGQEARLRCSPMKGHSHVYWYRQLPEEGLKFMVYLQKENIIDESGMPKERFSAEFPKEGPSILRIQQVVRGDSAAYFCASSPQGGQGNTEAFFGQGTRLTVV.

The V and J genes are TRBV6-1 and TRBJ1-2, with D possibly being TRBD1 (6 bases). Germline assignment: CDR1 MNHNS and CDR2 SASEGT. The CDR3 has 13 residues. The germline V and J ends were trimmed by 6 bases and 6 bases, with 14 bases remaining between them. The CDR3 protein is CASRKGGLDGYTF. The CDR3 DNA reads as TGTGCCAGCAGGAAAGGGGGGTTGGATGGCTACACCTTC.

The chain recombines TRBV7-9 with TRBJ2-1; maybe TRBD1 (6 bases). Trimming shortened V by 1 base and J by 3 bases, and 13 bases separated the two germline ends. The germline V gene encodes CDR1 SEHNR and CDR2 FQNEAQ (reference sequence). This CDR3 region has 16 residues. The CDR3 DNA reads TGTGCCAGCAGCTTAGTACAGGGTGGCTTCTACAATGAGCAGTTCTTC. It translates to CASSLVQGGFYNEQFF.

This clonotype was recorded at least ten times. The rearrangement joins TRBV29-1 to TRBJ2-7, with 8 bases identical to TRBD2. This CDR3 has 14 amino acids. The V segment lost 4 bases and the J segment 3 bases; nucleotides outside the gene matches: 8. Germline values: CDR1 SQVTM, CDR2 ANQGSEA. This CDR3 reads CSVVLAGSFYEQYF. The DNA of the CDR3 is TGCAGCGTTGTCCTAGCGGGCTCTTTCTACGAGCAGTACTTC.

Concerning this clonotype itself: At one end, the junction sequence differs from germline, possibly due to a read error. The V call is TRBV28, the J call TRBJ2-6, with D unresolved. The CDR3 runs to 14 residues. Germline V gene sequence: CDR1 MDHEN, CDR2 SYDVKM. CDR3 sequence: CASSSGSEANVLTF. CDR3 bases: TGTGCCAGCAGTTCTGGATCTGAGGCCAACGTCCTGACTTTC.

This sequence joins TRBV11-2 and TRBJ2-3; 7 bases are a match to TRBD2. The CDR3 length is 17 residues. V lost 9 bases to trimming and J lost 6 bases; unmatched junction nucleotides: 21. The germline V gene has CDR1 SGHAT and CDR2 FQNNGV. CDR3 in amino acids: CASSPLGGEIDYDTQYF. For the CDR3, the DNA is TGTGCCAGTAGCCCCCTTGGGGGGGAGATAGATTACGATACGCAGTATTTT.

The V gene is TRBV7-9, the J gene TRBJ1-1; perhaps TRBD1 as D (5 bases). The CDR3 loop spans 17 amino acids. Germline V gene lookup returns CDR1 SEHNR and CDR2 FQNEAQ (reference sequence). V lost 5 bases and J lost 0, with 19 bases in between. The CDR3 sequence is CASSPPPGRMMNTEAFF. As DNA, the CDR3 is TGTGCCAGCAGCCCCCCTCCGGGACGGATGATGAACACTGAAGCTTTCTTT.

The CDR3 nucleotides are TGTGCCATCAGTGATGGACTAGCGGGGGGCGGTAGCACAGATACGCAGTATTTT. This encodes CAISDGLAGGGSTDTQYF. The chain couples TRBV10-3 to TRBJ2-3; 14 nucleotides agree with TRBD2. Per the germline V gene, CDR1 is ENHRY and CDR2 is SYGVKD. CDR3 length: 18 residues. Trimming took 3 bases from V and 0 from J; bases not matched to a gene: 5.

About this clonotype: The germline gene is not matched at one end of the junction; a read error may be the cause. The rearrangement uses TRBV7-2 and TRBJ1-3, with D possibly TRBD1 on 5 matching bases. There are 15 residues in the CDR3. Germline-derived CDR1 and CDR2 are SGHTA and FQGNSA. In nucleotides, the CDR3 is TGTGGCAGCAAGAGGGGACGCGTTCCTGGAAACACCATATATTTT. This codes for CGSKRGRVPGNTIYF.

Here the CDR3 DNA reads TGCAGTGCTAGCTATACAGGGGGCACTGAAGCTTTCTTT. Its translation: CSASYTGGTEAFF. The chain carries TRBV20-1 and TRBJ1-1; 8 bases map to TRBD1. The CDR3 covers 13 residues. V shed 3 bases, J shed 4 bases, and the junction held 4 bases outside the gene matches. CDR1 DFQATT and CDR2 SNEGSKA come from the germline V gene (reference sequence).

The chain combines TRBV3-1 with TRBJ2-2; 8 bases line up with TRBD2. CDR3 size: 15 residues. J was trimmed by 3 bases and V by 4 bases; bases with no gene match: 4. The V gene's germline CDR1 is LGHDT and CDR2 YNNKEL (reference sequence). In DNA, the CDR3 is TGTGCCAGCAGCCCGGGGGGGCCGTACACCGGGGAGCTGTTTTTT. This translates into CASSPGGPYTGELFF. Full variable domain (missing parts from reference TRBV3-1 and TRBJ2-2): DTAVSQTPKYLVTQMGNDKSIKCEQNLGHDTMYWYKQDSKKFLKIMFSYNNKELIINETVPNRFSPKSPDKAHLNLHINSLELGDSAVYFCASSPGGPYTGELFFGEGSRLTVL.

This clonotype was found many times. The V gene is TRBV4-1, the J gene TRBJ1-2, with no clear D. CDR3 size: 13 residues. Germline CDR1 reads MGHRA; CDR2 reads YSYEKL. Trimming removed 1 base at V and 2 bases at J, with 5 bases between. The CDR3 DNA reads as TGCGCCAGCAGCCAAGCCGCCAACTATGGCTACACCTTC. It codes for CASSQAANYGYTF.

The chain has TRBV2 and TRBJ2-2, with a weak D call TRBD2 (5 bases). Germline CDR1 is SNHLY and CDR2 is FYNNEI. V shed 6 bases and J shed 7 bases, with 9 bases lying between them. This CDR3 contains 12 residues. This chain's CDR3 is CASRVGGGELFF. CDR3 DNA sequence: TGTGCCAGCAGGGTAGGAGGCGGGGAGCTGTTTTTT.

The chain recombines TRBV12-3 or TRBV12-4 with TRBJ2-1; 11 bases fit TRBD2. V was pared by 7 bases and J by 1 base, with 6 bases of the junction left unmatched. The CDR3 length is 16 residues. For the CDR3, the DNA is TGTGCCAGCAAAATAGCGGGAGGGCAGTCCTACAATGAGCAGTTCTTC. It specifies CASKIAGGQSYNEQFF.

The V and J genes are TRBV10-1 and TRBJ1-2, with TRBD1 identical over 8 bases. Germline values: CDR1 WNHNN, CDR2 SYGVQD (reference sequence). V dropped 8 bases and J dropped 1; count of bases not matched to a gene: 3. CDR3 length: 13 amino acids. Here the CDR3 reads CASQGAHNYGYTF. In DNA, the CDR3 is TGCGCCAGCCAGGGGGCCCATAACTATGGCTACACCTTC.